This is a list of T cell receptor beta chains from one sample in a study of cytotoxic CD8 clonotypes in ibrutinib-treated CLL. Profiled with immunoSEQ multiplex PCR; TCRdb holds only in-frame clones, not every one. The repertoire has 42,000 or so clones, around 63% of them found once; the top ten carry 5.5% to 7%. Sample: PBMCs, taken at disease progression, from a patient treated with ibrutinib. These TCRs come from a human donor with chronic lymphocytic leukemia. Each CDR3 is given with its conserved first and last residue.

cdr3_aa,v_call,j_call
CASSRGQNSGYTF,TRBV7-9,TRBJ1-2
CASSVGTGFLAEAFF,TRBV11-2,TRBJ1-1
CASSLEVAGSYEQYF,TRBV7-6,TRBJ2-7
CASTPAGGGSYEQYF,TRBV6-5,TRBJ2-7
CASSKMGLAGVRAGELFF,TRBV21-1,TRBJ2-2
CASSHRTGGGANVLTF,TRBV5-5,TRBJ2-6
CASSLGLLSVPPDTQYF,TRBV5-1,TRBJ2-3
CASSRTDRSTDTQYF,TRBV13,TRBJ2-3
CASSLGGAAGNTIYF,TRBV11-2,TRBJ1-3
CAWSVGGQVQYF,TRBV30,TRBJ2-7
CASSIRAANTGELFF,TRBV19,TRBJ2-2
CASSLDSQSYEQYF,TRBV5-1,TRBJ2-7
CASSPSFWETQYF,TRBV4-1,TRBJ2-5
CASSPGTSGSPLSYNEQFF,TRBV2,TRBJ2-1
CASSFRRADTQYF,TRBV7-9,TRBJ2-3
CASSEWLGTLDSPLHF,TRBV25-1,TRBJ1-6
CASSLSGASAYEQYF,TRBV27,TRBJ2-7
CSVTRSSRGNEQFF,TRBV29-1,TRBJ2-1
CASRGGTGRAGELFF,TRBV27,TRBJ2-2
CASSQDLAGRGYNEQFF,TRBV4-3,TRBJ2-1
CASSPPGAGYTF,TRBV6-5,TRBJ1-2
CASSVQRPYEQYF,TRBV6-4,TRBJ2-7
CASSQGLTETQYF,TRBV4-3,TRBJ2-5
CASSPTATGTGPGYGYTF,TRBV18,TRBJ1-2
CASGRSDNEQFF,TRBV9,TRBJ2-1
CASSAGRDQYTQYF,TRBV19,TRBJ2-3
CASSFRAVLAGTYTGELFF,TRBV7-6,TRBJ2-2
CASSFKENQPQHF,TRBV7-2,TRBJ1-5
CASSFRGQGARSNQPQHF,TRBV7-8,TRBJ1-5
CASSLEARTDTQYF,TRBV11-3,TRBJ2-3
CASSPPGQGPIKRVGACGTEAFF,TRBV23-1,TRBJ1-1
CASSFASGRSGNEQFF,TRBV7-8,TRBJ2-1
CASRRRTWANYGYTF,TRBV28,TRBJ1-2
CASSSKDTEAFF,TRBV6-5,TRBJ1-1
CASSRTSGHYEQYF,TRBV7-9,TRBJ2-7
CASSPRGRENTEAFF,TRBV18,TRBJ1-1
CASSGSRGTNEKLFF,TRBV11-3,TRBJ1-4